Listed below are T cell receptor beta chains from one sample, sequenced in a study of cytotoxic CD8 clonotypes in ibrutinib-treated CLL. Profiled with immunoSEQ multiplex PCR; TCRdb holds only in-frame clones, not every one. The sample lists 150,000 or so clones, 80% to 90% occurring once. The material sequenced was PBMCs, taken after 24 months of ibrutinib treatment. All receptors derive from a human donor with chronic lymphocytic leukemia. The CDR3 runs from the conserved cysteine through the conserved F or W. The D gene is left open where the match is weak. Where a row states a size, it is once, few, many or the class of an expanded clone; other rows omit it.

j_gene	v_gene	abundance	d_gene	CDR3nt	CDR3aa
TRBJ2-5	TRBV6-1	once	TRBD2	TGTGCCAGCAGTGAAGCGCGGTTGGGAGGACTAGCGGGGGGTGGAGAGACCCAGTACTTC	CASSEARLGGLAGGGETQYF
TRBJ2-3	TRBV19	-	-	TGTGCCAGTAGTATCAGAGATTCGCGGCAGTATTTT	CASSIRDSRQYF
TRBJ2-1	TRBV7-9	-	-	TGTGCCAGCAGCTTAGACTACAATGAGCAGTTCTTC	CASSLDYNEQFF
TRBJ2-1	TRBV13	-	-	TGTGCCAGCAGCTTAAATTACGATGAGCAGTTCTTC	CASSLNYDEQFF
TRBJ2-7	TRBV28	-	TRBD2	TGTGCCAGCAGTTTATGGGCTAGCGGGAACTACGAGCAGTACTTC	CASSLWASGNYEQYF
TRBJ1-2	TRBV20-1	-	-	TGCAGTGCTAGAACTGGTGGCTACACCTTC	CSARTGGYTF
TRBJ2-7	TRBV5-4	-	-	TGTGCCAGCAGCTTGAGGGAAACCCCCTACGAGCAGTACTTC	CASSLRETPYEQYF
TRBJ1-2	TRBV28	-	-	TGTGCCAGCAGTCAGGAGGGCTACACCTTC	CASSQEGYTF
TRBJ2-1	TRBV28	-	-	TGTGCCAGCAGTTTATTTAGAGATGAGCAGTTCTTC	CASSLFRDEQFF
TRBJ1-2	TRBV27	-	-	TGTGCCACCCGGGGGGTGGGCTATGGCTACACCTTC	CATRGVGYGYTF
TRBJ2-3	TRBV7-2	-	-	TGTGCCAGCAGCCCTATCCGGGCCGCGAGCACAGATACGCAGTATTTT	CASSPIRAASTDTQYF
TRBJ2-5	TRBV28	-	TRBD1	TGTGCCAGCAGTTTAGAACAGGGGGCGGCTCGCCAGTACTTC	CASSLEQGAARQYF
TRBJ1-3	TRBV29-1	-	-	TGCAGCGTTGCCCGTGGAAACACCATATATTTT	CSVARGNTIYF
TRBJ2-7	TRBV9	-	-	TGTGCCAGCAGCGTAGATGGACGGGATTACGAGCAGTACTTC	CASSVDGRDYEQYF
TRBJ2-3	TRBV7-2	-	TRBD2	TGTGCCAGCAGCTTAGGGACTAGCGGGGGGGCCATAGATACGCAGTATTTT	CASSLGTSGGAIDTQYF
TRBJ1-6	TRBV30	many	-	TGTGCCACGAGCCGGAGCTCCTATAATTCACCCCTCCACTTT	CATSRSSYNSPLHF
TRBJ1-2	TRBV28	-	-	TGTGCCAGCAGTTTAATCAGCCCCCAAATTAACTATGGCTACACCTTC	CASSLISPQINYGYTF
TRBJ1-6	TRBV11-2	-	-	TGTGCCAGCAGCTCATCAGTGGCCGACTATAATTCACCCCTCCACTTT	CASSSSVADYNSPLHF
TRBJ2-1	TRBV11-2	-	-	TGTGCCAGCAGCCCTTTAACTGAGCGCTCCTACAATGAGCAGTTCTTC	CASSPLTERSYNEQFF
TRBJ1-5	TRBV28	-	TRBD1	TGTGCCAGCAGTCGGACAGGGATAAGCCAGCCCCAGCATTTT	CASSRTGISQPQHF
TRBJ2-7	TRBV18	-	-	TGTGCCAGCTCACCAGACCGGAACGAGCAGTACTTC	CASSPDRNEQYF
TRBJ2-3	TRBV7-2	-	-	TGTGCCAGCAGCCCAAATCAGGCGAGCACAGATACGCAGTATTTT	CASSPNQASTDTQYF
TRBJ1-1	TRBV18	-	-	TGTGCCAGCTCCCTCGGACGACTCGATCGGGTGAACACTGAAGCTTTCTTT	CASSLGRLDRVNTEAFF
TRBJ1-2	TRBV28	-	TRBD1	TGTGCCAGCACCCCCGGGACAGGGTATAACTATGGCTACACCTTC	CASTPGTGYNYGYTF
TRBJ1-3	TRBV5-1	-	-	TGCGCCAGCAGCTTGGTACCCAGAGTTGATGGAAACACCATATATTTT	CASSLVPRVDGNTIYF
TRBJ1-3	TRBV5-8	-	-	TGTGCCAGCAGCCCCAGGGTGAGCGGAAACACCATATATTTT	CASSPRVSGNTIYF
TRBJ2-3	TRBV28	-	TRBD2	TGTGCCAGCAGCTCAGCGGGGGGGCCGGATACGCAGTATTTT	CASSSAGGPDTQYF
TRBJ1-5	TRBV14	-	-	TGTGCCAGCAGCCAAGGGGTCGGTCAGCCCCAGCATTTT	CASSQGVGQPQHF
TRBJ1-2	TRBV11-2	-	-	TGTGCCAGCAGCCTTGGACAGAGAAATAACTATGGCTACACCTTC	CASSLGQRNNYGYTF
TRBJ2-3	TRBV7-2	-	-	TGTGCCAGCAGCTTAACAGGAGGGCTCACAGATACGCAGTATTTT	CASSLTGGLTDTQYF
TRBJ2-7	TRBV14	-	-	TGTGCCAGCAGCCAGGGCCCACCCTACGAGCAGTACTTC	CASSQGPPYEQYF
TRBJ1-1	TRBV7-2	once	-	TGTGCCAGCAGCTCCAATAGCCGCCGGAACACTGAAGCTTTCTTT	CASSSNSRRNTEAFF